This T cell receptor beta chain was recovered during a study of OX40 agonist ivuxolimab in advanced cancers. For the study at large: The group had a mean age of about 65 years, ranged from about 20 to 80, and was 75% to 85% male.

Germline lookup yields CDR1 MNHNS and CDR2 SASEGT. The junction had 8 bases not matched to a gene; V was cut back by 6 bases and J by 6 bases. The CDR3 runs 14 residues. Assay used: immunoSEQ multiplex PCR; TCRdb lists only in-frame clones, some missing. The sample yields 92,000 or so clones, about 80% seen once. The source is an adult with an advanced solid tumor such as melanoma, head and neck, liver or kidney cancer. The chain uses TRBV6-1 and TRBJ1-2; 9 bases fit TRBD1. The sequences come from CD4+ or CD8+ T cells sorted from blood, collected in a trial of the OX40 agonist ivuxolimab. The CDR3 DNA follows: TGTGCCAGCAGGGGGACAGGGACTAGGGATGGCTACACCTTC. Translated, it gives CASRGTGTRDGYTF.